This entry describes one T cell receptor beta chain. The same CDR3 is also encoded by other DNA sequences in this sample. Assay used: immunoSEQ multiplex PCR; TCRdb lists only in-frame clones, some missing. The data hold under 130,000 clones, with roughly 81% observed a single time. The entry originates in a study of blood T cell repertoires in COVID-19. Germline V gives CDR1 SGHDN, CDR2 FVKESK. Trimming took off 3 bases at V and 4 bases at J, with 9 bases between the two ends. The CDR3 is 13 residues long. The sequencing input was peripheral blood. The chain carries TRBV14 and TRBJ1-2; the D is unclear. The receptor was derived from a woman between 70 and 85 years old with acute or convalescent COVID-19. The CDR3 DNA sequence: TGTGCCAGCAGCCAGGGTCAGGTCTATGGCTACACCTTC. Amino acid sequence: CASSQGQVYGYTF.